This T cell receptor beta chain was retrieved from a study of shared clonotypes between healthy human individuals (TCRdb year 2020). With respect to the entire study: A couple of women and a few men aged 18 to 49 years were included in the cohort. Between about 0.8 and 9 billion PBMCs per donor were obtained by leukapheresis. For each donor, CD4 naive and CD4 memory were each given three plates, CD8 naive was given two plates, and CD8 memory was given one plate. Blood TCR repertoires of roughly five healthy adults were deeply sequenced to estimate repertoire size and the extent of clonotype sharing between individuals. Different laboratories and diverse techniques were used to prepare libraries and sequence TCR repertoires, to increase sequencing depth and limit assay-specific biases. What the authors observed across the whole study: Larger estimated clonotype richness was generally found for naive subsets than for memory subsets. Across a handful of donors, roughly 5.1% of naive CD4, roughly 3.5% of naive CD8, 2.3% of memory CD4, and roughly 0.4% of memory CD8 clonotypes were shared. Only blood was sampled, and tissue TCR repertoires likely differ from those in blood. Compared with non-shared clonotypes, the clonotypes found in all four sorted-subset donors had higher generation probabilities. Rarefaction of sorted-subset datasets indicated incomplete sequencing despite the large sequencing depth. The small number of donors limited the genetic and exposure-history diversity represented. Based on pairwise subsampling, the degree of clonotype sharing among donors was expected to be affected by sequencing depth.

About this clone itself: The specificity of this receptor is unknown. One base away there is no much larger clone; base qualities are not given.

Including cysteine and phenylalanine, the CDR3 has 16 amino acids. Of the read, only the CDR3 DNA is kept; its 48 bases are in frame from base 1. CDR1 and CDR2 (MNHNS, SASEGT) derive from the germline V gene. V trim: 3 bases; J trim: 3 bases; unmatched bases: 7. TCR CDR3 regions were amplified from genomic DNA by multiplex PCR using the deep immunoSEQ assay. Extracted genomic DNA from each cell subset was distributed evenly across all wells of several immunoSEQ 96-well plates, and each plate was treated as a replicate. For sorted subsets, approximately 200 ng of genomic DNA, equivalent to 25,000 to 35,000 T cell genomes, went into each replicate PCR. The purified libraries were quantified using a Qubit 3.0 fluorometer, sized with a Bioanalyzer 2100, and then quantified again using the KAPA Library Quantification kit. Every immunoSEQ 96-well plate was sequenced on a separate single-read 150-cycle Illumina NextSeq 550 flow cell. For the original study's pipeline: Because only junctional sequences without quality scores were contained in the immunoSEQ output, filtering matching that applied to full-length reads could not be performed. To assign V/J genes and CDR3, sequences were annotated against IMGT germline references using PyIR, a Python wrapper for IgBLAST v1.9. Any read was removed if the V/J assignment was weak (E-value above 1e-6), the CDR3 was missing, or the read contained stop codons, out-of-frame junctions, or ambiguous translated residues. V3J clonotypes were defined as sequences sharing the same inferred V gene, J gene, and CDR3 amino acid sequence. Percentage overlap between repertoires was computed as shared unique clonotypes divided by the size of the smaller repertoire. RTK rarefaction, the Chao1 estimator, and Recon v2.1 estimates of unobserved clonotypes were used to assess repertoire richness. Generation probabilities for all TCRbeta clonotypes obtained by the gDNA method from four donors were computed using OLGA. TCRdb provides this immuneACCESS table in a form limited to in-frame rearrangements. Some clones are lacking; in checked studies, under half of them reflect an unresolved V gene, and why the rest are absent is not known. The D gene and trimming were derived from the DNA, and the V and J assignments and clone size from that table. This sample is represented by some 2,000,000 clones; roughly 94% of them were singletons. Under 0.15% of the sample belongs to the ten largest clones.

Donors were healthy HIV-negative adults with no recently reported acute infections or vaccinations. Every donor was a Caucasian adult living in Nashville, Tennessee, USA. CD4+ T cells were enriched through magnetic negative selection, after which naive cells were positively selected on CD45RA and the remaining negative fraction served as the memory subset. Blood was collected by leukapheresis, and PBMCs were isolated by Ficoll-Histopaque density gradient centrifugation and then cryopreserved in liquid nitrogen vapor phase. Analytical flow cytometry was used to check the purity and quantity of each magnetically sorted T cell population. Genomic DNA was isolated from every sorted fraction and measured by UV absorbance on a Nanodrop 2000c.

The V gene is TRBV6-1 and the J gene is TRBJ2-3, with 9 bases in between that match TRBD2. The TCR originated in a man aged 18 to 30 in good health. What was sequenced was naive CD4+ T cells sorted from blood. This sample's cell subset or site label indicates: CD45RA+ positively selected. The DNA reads TGTGCCAGCAGTGACCCTAGCGGGATGGGGACAGATACGCAGTATTTT. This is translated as CASSDPSGMGTDTQYF.